These 30 T cell receptor beta chains were all obtained from the same sample, sequenced in a study of T cell repertoires in cytomegalovirus infection. Antigens for these TCRs are unknown. TCRdb fed the reads into MiXCR, producing one record per CDR3 protein. This table holds fewer than 1,000,000 distinct CDR3 sequences, approximately 31% found once. The sequences come from cultured CD8+ T cells from PBMCs, collected from culture after CMV antigen stimulation. These receptors came from a human donor in good health (CMV status not recorded). Some clones in this sample may be carry-over from other donors' samples.

The chain couples TRBV9 to TRBJ1-2; D is unclear. The CDR3 spans 14 residues. Trimming stripped 4 bases from V and 6 bases from J, with 16 bases between. CDR1 and CDR2 (germline): SGDLS, YYNGEE. The CDR3 region is CASSSQTGLHGYTF. CDR3 DNA sequence: TGTGCCAGCAGCTCACAAACCGGCCTACATGGCTACACCTTC.

This clonotype was observed a few times. The chain combines TRBV7-9 with TRBJ2-7; TRBD1 matches 7 bases. CDR3 size: 15 residues. After removal of 2 bases from V and 2 bases from J, the junction contained 6 bases not matched to a gene. The germline V gene has CDR1 SEHNR and CDR2 FQNEAQ (reference sequence). The CDR3 protein is CASSLKGASAYEQYF. CDR3 bases: TGTGCCAGCAGCTTAAAGGGGGCTTCCGCCTACGAGCAGTACTTC.

This chain joins TRBV9 and TRBJ2-5; the match to TRBD2 covers 10 bases. The germline V gene encodes CDR1 SGDLS and CDR2 YYNGEE. V was pared by 3 bases and J by 0 bases, with 5 bases of the junction left unmatched. CDR3 size: 16 residues. Here the CDR3 DNA reads TGTGCCAGCAGCGCATATAGCGGGGGGTACCAAGAGACCCAGTACTTC. As protein: CASSAYSGGYQETQYF. Full variable domain (rest looked up from reference TRBV9 and TRBJ2-5): DSGVTQTPKHLITATGQRVTLRCSPRSGDLSVYWYQQSLDQGLQFLIQYYNGEERAKGNILERFSAQQFPDLHSELNLSSLELGDSALYFCASSAYSGGYQETQYFGPGTRLLVL.

The rearrangement joins TRBV20-1 to TRBJ1-2, with no clear D. Germline values: CDR1 DFQATT, CDR2 SNEGSKA (reference sequence). V lost 6 bases, J lost 8 bases, and 22 bases lay in between. CDR3 size: 14 residues. CDR3 DNA: TGCAGTGCAACCCCGGAGGGAGCCTCGGAAGGCTACACCTTC. It is translated as CSATPEGASEGYTF.

This clonotype was seen just once. The rearrangement uses TRBV4-1 and TRBJ2-1; the match to TRBD1 covers 8 bases. The CDR3 contains 12 residues. J lost 14 bases, V lost 1 base, and 4 bases had no gene match. Germline values: CDR1 MGHRA, CDR2 YSYEKL. CDR3 residues: CASSQGWTGKFF. In DNA, the CDR3 is TGCGCCAGCAGCCAAGGGTGGACAGGGAAGTTCTTC.

A few counts support this clonotype. In nucleotides, the CDR3 is TGTGCCAGTACAGGGTCCCCCGGGGAGCTGTTTTTT. The encoded protein is CASTGSPGELFF. J is TRBJ2-2 and V is TRBV2; D is possibly TRBD1 (6 bases). The germline V gene has CDR1 SNHLY and CDR2 FYNNEI. Between the trimmed V and J ends, which lost 9 bases and 6 bases, there was a span of 11 bases. The CDR3 is 12 amino acids.

The rearrangement uses TRBV7-4 and TRBJ1-5; 8 bases align to TRBD1. V lost 2 bases and J lost 3; bases outside the gene matches: 12. Germline assignment: CDR1 SGHVT and CDR2 SQSDAQ. The CDR3 has 18 amino acids. The CDR3: CASSLYGSGTGNNQPQHF. CDR3 DNA: TGTGCCAGCAGCTTATACGGATCAGGGACAGGAAACAATCAGCCCCAGCATTTT. The full variable domain, in which reference TRBV7-4 and TRBJ1-5 provide the parts outside the CDR3, is GAGVSQSPRYKVAKRGRDVALRCDSISGHVTLYWYRQTLGQGSEVLTYSQSDAQRDKSGRPSGRFSAERPERSVSTLKIQRTEQGDSAVYLCASSLYGSGTGNNQPQHFGDGTRLSIL.

The CDR3 nucleotides read TGTGCCAGCAGCTCGCCAGGGGTTAAGTCCTACGAGCAGTACTTC. Protein sequence: CASSSPGVKSYEQYF. The chain links TRBV7-4 to TRBJ2-7; tentative D call: TRBD1 (6 bases). The length of the CDR3 is 15 residues. The germline V and J ends were trimmed by 4 bases and 1 base, with 14 bases remaining between them. Germline V CDR1 and CDR2: SGHVT, SQSDAQ.

The J gene is TRBJ2-3, the V gene TRBV10-3, with no clear D. V lost 11 bases to trimming and J lost 4 bases, with 13 bases between them. Germline V lookup: CDR1 ENHRY, CDR2 SYGVKD. This CDR3 has 12 amino acids. The CDR3 spells CASKEPADTQYF. CDR3 in DNA: TGTGCCTCAAAGGAGCCGGCAGATACGCAGTATTTT.

The table lists this clonotype with a few counts. CDR3 bases: TGTGCCAGCAGCTTAGAGGAATCGGGAATGAACACTGAAGCTTTCTTT. Protein sequence: CASSLEESGMNTEAFF. V usage is TRBV7-6 and J usage is TRBJ1-1, with D uncertain. The CDR3 consists of 16 residues. V shed 1 base and J shed 0 bases, with 12 bases lying between them. Germline CDR1 reads SGHVS; CDR2 reads FNYEAQ.

For this clonotype: This could be a read error, since a much larger clone is one nucleotide away. The chain employs TRBV2 and TRBJ2-7; D is ambiguous. The CDR3 spans 11 residues. Trimming stripped 1 base from V and 3 bases from J, with 1 base between. Per the germline V gene, CDR1 is SNHLY and CDR2 is FYNNEI. CDR3 sequence reads: CASSEVYEQYV. CDR3 bases: TGTGCCAGCAGTGAAGTCTACGAGCAGTACGTC.

Turning to this clonotype: This may be a read error, as it is one base from a much larger clone. The chain carries TRBV7-2 and TRBJ2-1, with 7 bases matching TRBD1. The CDR3 runs 14 residues. Germline V gene data show CDR1 as SGHTA and CDR2 as FQGNSA. The CDR3 bases are TGTGCCAACAGCTTAGCAGGGACAGACATTGTGAGGTTCTTC. This encodes CANSLAGTDIVRFF.

This clonotype was seen a few times. This chain uses TRBV12-3 or TRBV12-4 with TRBJ1-2, with TRBD1 matching 7 bases. V lost 6 bases, J lost 3 bases, and 7 bases stayed unmatched. The CDR3 extends over 14 amino acids. CDR3 region: CASSPGTAHYGYTF. The CDR3 DNA sequence: TGTGCCAGCAGCCCCGGGACAGCTCACTATGGCTACACCTTC.

Concerning this clonotype itself: A read error may produce the germline difference seen at one junction end. The chain couples TRBV6-1 to TRBJ2-7; 12 bases map to TRBD1. The length of the CDR3 is 14 residues. Germline-derived CDR1 and CDR2 are MNHNS and SASEGT. The DNA of the CDR3 is TGTGTCAGCACCCGGGACAGGGGGCACTACGAGCAGTACTTC. Its translation is CVSTRDRGHYEQYF.

With respect to this clonotype: This may come from a read error, since a much larger clone is one base off. The chain joins TRBV7-2 to TRBJ1-5, with a weak D call TRBD1 (6 bases). Per germline, CDR1 SGHTA and CDR2 FQGNSA. CDR3 length: 14 residues. Trimming took off 2 bases at V and 4 bases at J, with 9 bases between the two ends. DNA of the CDR3: TGTGCCAGCAGCTTATTGGGACAAAATCAGCCCCAGCATTTT. Translated: CASSLLGQNQPQHF.

Points on this clonotype: One junction end disagrees with the germline gene, perhaps due to a read error. The V gene is TRBV10-3, the J gene TRBJ2-2; D unclear. This CDR3 contains 12 residues. Germline V gives CDR1 ENHRY, CDR2 SYGVKD. CDR3 region: CATSPITEELFF. CDR3 DNA sequence: TGTGCCACCAGTCCAATCACCGAGGAGCTGTTTTTT.

This sequence joins TRBV12-3 or TRBV12-4 and TRBJ2-1; D is perhaps TRBD1 or TRBD2 (6 bases each). The V end was cut by 8 bases, the J end by 6 bases, with 17 bases between. The CDR3 covers 14 residues. The CDR3 region has the DNA TGTGCCAGCGGAGGGGGTCTGGTGGTCAATGAGCAGTTCTTC. Its protein is CASGGGLVVNEQFF.

The chain carries TRBV20-1 and TRBJ1-2, with D unresolved. The CDR3 contains 15 residues. The V end was cut by 4 bases, the J end by 3 bases, with 18 bases between. Germline V gives CDR1 DFQATT, CDR2 SNEGSKA (reference sequence). The CDR3 loop reads CSATGTRGLYYGYTF. The CDR3 DNA reads TGCAGTGCTACAGGAACGAGAGGGCTATACTATGGCTACACCTTC.

A remark on this clonotype: A much larger clonotype is one base distant, so this may be a read error. This sequence joins TRBV7-4 and TRBJ1-1, with D unresolved. Germline CDR1 SGHVT, CDR2 SQSDAQ. Between the trimmed V and J ends, which lost 5 bases and 8 bases, there was a span of 12 bases. This CDR3 is 12 amino acids long. The CDR3 spells CASSIRTEEAFF. The DNA for the CDR3 is TGTGCCAGCAGCATTAGGACGGAAGAAGCTTTCTTT.

This clonotype was seen only a few times. V usage is TRBV15 and J usage is TRBJ2-7; a possible D gene is TRBD2 (6 bases). Germline-derived CDR1 and CDR2 are LNHNV and YYDKDF (reference sequence). V was pared by 0 bases and J by 4 bases, with 10 bases between. This CDR3 spans 14 amino acids. The CDR3 is CATSRDLGGYEQYV. The CDR3 DNA sequence: TGTGCCACCAGCAGAGATCTGGGGGGTTACGAGCAGTACGTC.

In this sample, this clonotype turned up once. This sequence joins TRBV7-9 and TRBJ1-5, with no clear D. The CDR3 has 15 residues. Germline V gene sequence: CDR1 SEHNR, CDR2 FQNEAQ (reference sequence). V was shortened by 5 bases and J by 3 bases, with 14 bases between the two germline ends. Here the CDR3 reads CASSPSGYNNQPQHF. CDR3 DNA: TGTGCCAGCAGCCCCTCGGGGTATAACAATCAGCCCCAGCATTTT. Looking up the rest from reference TRBV7-9 and TRBJ1-5 gives the full variable domain: DTGVSQNPRHKITKRGQNVTFRCDPISEHNRLYWYRQTLGQGPEFLTYFQNEAQLEKSRLLSDRFSAERPKGSFSTLEIQRTEQGDSAMYLCASSPSGYNNQPQHFGDGTRLSIL.

With respect to this clonotype: A much bigger clone sits one base away, suggesting this may be a read error. The chain recombines TRBV7-2 with TRBJ2-3, with D perhaps matching TRBD2 (6 bases). The CDR3 consists of 14 residues. The germline V gene encodes CDR1 SGHTA and CDR2 FQGNSA. DNA for the CDR3: TGTGCCAACAGCCTGAGGTGGGGGGCAGATACGCAGTATTTT. It specifies CANSLRWGADTQYF.

The chain links TRBV29-1 to TRBJ2-3, with D possibly matching TRBD2 (5 bases). Trimming left V 4 bases short and J 5 bases short, with 13 bases between. Germline-derived CDR1 and CDR2 are SQVTM and ANQGSEA. The CDR3 spans 13 residues. This chain's CDR3 is CSVGVRAQDTQYF. DNA for the CDR3: TGCAGCGTTGGAGTGCGGGCGCAAGATACGCAGTATTTT.

The chain combines TRBV7-8 with TRBJ2-1, with 12 bases identical to TRBD2. Germline assignment: CDR1 SGHVS and CDR2 FQNEAQ. The V segment lost 5 bases and the J segment 0 bases; nucleotides outside the gene matches: 11. The CDR3 contains 19 residues. The DNA for the CDR3 is TGTGCCAGCAGCCTACTAGCGGGGGGTTCAACGCGCTCCTACAATGAGCAGTTCTTC. Its translation: CASSLLAGGSTRSYNEQFF.

This clonotype turned up a few times. The CDR3 sequence is CASSTRGRDTQYF. Written as DNA, the CDR3 is TGTGCCAGCAGTACCAGGGGAAGAGATACGCAGTATTTT. This sequence joins TRBV27 and TRBJ2-3; possibly TRBD1 for D (6 bases). V shed 5 bases and J shed 5 bases, with 11 bases lying between them. Germline CDR1 and CDR2: MNHEY and SMNVEV (reference sequence). The CDR3 extends over 13 amino acids.

This clonotype was counted a few times. The chain has TRBV6-6 and TRBJ2-5, with 8 positions matching TRBD1. This CDR3 has 17 amino acids. Germline CDR1 is MNHNY and CDR2 is SVGAGI (reference sequence). The junction had 11 bases not matched to a gene; V was cut back by 1 base and J by 4 bases. In DNA, the CDR3 is TGTGCCAGCAGTTACTATCGTTCAGGGACAGGCTCAGAGACCCAGTACTTC. This codes for CASSYYRSGTGSETQYF.

The chain has TRBV4-1 and TRBJ1-6, with D possibly matching TRBD1 (6 bases). CDR3 length equals 16 residues. The V gene lost 0 bases and the J gene lost 9 bases, with 15 bases spanning the gap. CDR1 and CDR2 from the germline V gene are MGHRA and YSYEKL. The CDR3 reads CASSQDGTGRASPLHF. CDR3 nucleotide sequence: TGCGCCAGCAGCCAAGATGGTACAGGGCGGGCTTCACCCCTCCACTTT.

The chain recombines TRBV14 with TRBJ1-4; maybe TRBD1 (5 bases). Trimming shortened V by 1 base and J by 5 bases, and 11 bases separated the two germline ends. CDR3 length: 15 residues. Germline-derived CDR1 and CDR2 are SGHDN and FVKESK. The CDR3 loop reads CASSQVWGENEKLFF. CDR3 in DNA: TGTGCCAGCAGCCAAGTTTGGGGGGAAAATGAAAAACTGTTTTTT.

The chain joins TRBV20-1 to TRBJ2-3, with D possibly being TRBD2 (7 bases). CDR1 is DFQATT and CDR2 is SNEGSKA in the germline V gene (reference sequence). Trimming stripped 2 bases from V and 0 bases from J, with 18 bases between. The CDR3 has 17 residues. CDR3 in amino acids: CSARLPGGSVSTDTQYF. In nucleotides, the CDR3 is TGCAGTGCTAGATTACCGGGGGGCTCCGTTAGCACAGATACGCAGTATTTT.

This chain connects TRBV19 to TRBJ2-1; 9 nucleotides line up with TRBD1. Germline CDR1 is LNHDA and CDR2 is SQIVND (reference sequence). The length of the CDR3 is 15 residues. V shed 7 bases and J 0 bases; nucleotides not matched to a gene: 4. The DNA of the CDR3 is TGTGCCAGTAACCCGGGACAGGGCTCCTACAATGAGCAGTTCTTC. This codes for CASNPGQGSYNEQFF.